This TCR beta chain was identified during a study of post-analysis software for immune sequencing data. Whole-study findings and limits: Patients carried a handful of TRBV segments more frequently than controls did, and TRBV5-6, TRBV5-1 and TRBV20-1 were among them. F measure clustering grouped samples strongly by preparation batch.

On this clonotype itself: Its matching antigen is unknown.

The TCR beta cDNA libraries carried unique molecular identifiers. Starting from around 0.96 to 9.9 million T cells, the study yielded 460,000 or so cDNA molecules. In TCRdb, the PCR reads were re-called with MiXCR into one record per CDR3 protein. The sample includes roughly 200,000 distinct CDR3 sequences, approximately 30% of them seen just once. The CDR3 extends over 12 amino acids. Trimming stripped 6 bases from V and 7 bases from J, with 10 bases between. Sample: blood. This chain links TRBV12-3 or TRBV12-4 with TRBJ2-1; D remains unclear. The source is a girl aged 2-17 years with multiple sclerosis. The DNA of the CDR3 is TGTGCCAGCAGGAGTCAGGTGAATGAGCAGTTCTTC. Encoded protein: CASRSQVNEQFF.